The 8 T cell receptor beta chains below were found in one sample sequenced in a study of blood T cell repertoires in COVID-19. Profiling relied on immunoSEQ multiplex PCR, and the TCRdb table lists in-frame clones only, not all of them. The sample has 100,000 to 150,000 clones; approximately 83% are singletons. Sequencing was carried out using peripheral blood. The receptors here all came from a woman over 75 with acute or convalescent COVID-19.

V gene TRBV28 combines with J gene TRBJ1-5, with D possibly matching TRBD1 (5 bases). This CDR3 spans 14 amino acids. Deletions cut 7 bases from V and 3 bases from J, with 13 bases between. The germline gives CDR1 MDHEN, CDR2 SYDVKM. Here the CDR3 reads CASNRDSTNQPQHF. In nucleotides, the CDR3 is TGTGCCAGCAATCGTGACAGCACCAATCAGCCCCAGCATTTT.

CDR3 nucleotides: TGTGCCAGTACCCAAAGAGGGACAGGTGGAAAAACTGAAGCTTTCTTT. It yields the protein CASTQRGTGGKTEAFF. This chain links TRBV19 with TRBJ1-1; 8 bases align to TRBD1. J was trimmed by 5 bases and V by 7 bases; bases with no gene match: 15. Germline V gene lookup returns CDR1 LNHDA and CDR2 SQIVND (reference sequence). This CDR3 comprises 16 residues.

V gene TRBV6-5 combines with J gene TRBJ2-7, with TRBD1 identical over 10 bases. Germline V CDR1 and CDR2: MNHEY, SVGAGI. The CDR3 totals 15 residues. The ends lost 4 bases at V and 2 bases at J; junction bases unmatched: 5. CDR3 DNA sequence: TGTGCCAGCAGTTTGATAGGGACAGGGGCCTACGAGCAGTACTTC. It specifies CASSLIGTGAYEQYF.

The gene calls are TRBV27 and TRBJ1-5, with unresolved D. CDR1 is MNHEY, CDR2 SMNVEV, per germline (reference sequence). The CDR3 has 13 residues. The V end was cut by 2 bases, the J end by 2 bases, with 4 bases between. The CDR3 loop is CASSLLGNQPQHF. CDR3 DNA sequence: TGTGCCAGCAGTTTACTAGGCAATCAGCCCCAGCATTTT.

The chain carries TRBV4-2 and TRBJ2-6, with TRBD1 matching over 9 bases. The V and J ends lost 3 bases and 0 bases, in that order; junction bases with no gene match: 3. The CDR3 is 17 amino acids. Germline V gene sequence: CDR1 LGHNA, CDR2 YNFKEQ. The CDR3 loop reads CASSQGTGLSGANVLTF. The CDR3 DNA reads as TGTGCCAGCAGCCAGGGGACAGGGCTCTCTGGGGCCAACGTCCTGACTTTC.

This clone turned up a few times. The CDR3 DNA reads TGCGCCAGCAGCCTACTCCCGGGAAGCCAAAATGGCTACACCTTC. Translating it yields CASSLLPGSQNGYTF. J is TRBJ1-2 and V is TRBV5-1; D gene uncertain. This CDR3 region has 15 residues. Germline V CDR1 and CDR2: SGHRS, YFSETQ. Trimming pared 4 bases from V and 6 bases from J, leaving 19 bases between.

This rearrangement joins TRBV12-3 or TRBV12-4 to TRBJ1-1; maybe TRBD1 (5 bases). Trimming took off 6 bases at V and 4 bases at J, with 12 bases between the two ends. The CDR3 consists of 13 residues. For the CDR3, the DNA is TGTGCCAGCAGACGTAAACAGGCCACTGAAGCTTTCTTT. This translates into CASRRKQATEAFF.

The CDR3 nucleotides are TGTGCCAGCAGGTGGGGGCTTACAGATACGCAGTATTTT. Amino acid sequence: CASRWGLTDTQYF. The chain uses TRBV6-5 and TRBJ2-3; maybe TRBD1 (6 bases). Germline CDR1 reads MNHEY; CDR2 reads SVGAGI. The V end was cut by 6 bases, the J end by 3 bases, with 10 bases between. The CDR3 contains 13 residues.